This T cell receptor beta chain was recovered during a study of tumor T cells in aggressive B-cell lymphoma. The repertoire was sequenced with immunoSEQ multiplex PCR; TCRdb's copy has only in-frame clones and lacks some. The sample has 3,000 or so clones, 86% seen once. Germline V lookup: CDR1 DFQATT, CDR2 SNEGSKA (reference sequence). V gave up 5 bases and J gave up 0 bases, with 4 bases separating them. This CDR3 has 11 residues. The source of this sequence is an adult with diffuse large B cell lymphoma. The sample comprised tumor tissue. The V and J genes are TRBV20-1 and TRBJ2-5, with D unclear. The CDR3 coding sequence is TGCAGTGCTGACAACCAAGAGACCCAGTACTTC. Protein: CSADNQETQYF.